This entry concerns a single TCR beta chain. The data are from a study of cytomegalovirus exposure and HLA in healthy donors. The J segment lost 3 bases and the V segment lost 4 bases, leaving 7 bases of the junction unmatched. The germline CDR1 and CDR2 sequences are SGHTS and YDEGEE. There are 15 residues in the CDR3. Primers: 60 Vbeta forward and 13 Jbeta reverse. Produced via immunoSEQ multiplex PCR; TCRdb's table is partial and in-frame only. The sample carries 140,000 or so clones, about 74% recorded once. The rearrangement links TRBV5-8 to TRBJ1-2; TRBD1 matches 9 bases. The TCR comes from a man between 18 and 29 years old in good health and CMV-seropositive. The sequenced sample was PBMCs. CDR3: CASSKTGGAHYGYTF. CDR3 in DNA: TGTGCCAGCAGCAAAACAGGGGGCGCACACTATGGCTACACCTTC.